This entry features one TCR beta chain sequence. Its antigen is unidentified. The sample is drawn from a study of OX40 agonist ivuxolimab in advanced cancers. The CDR3 length is 19 residues. The germline V gene has CDR1 MNHEY and CDR2 SMNVEV (reference sequence). V lost 4 bases to trimming and J lost 0 bases, with 25 bases between them. Produced via immunoSEQ multiplex PCR; TCRdb's table is partial and in-frame only. The sample lists around 62,000 clones; about 88% were seen once. Study-level findings and limits: More expanded clones were found, on average, in CD8+ than in CD4+ T cells. Circulating CD4+ and CD8+ T cells showed clonal expansion by week 6 at 0.1 to 3.0 mg/kg.

Sample: CD4+ or CD8+ T cells sorted from blood, taken in a trial of the OX40 agonist ivuxolimab. This TCR was sampled from an adult with an advanced solid tumor such as melanoma, head and neck, liver or kidney cancer. The rearrangement joins TRBV27 to TRBJ2-7, with D perhaps matching TRBD2 (6 bases). CDR3: CASSYFSSGRQPNSYEQYF. DNA of the CDR3: TGTGCCAGCAGTTACTTCTCCAGCGGGCGGCAACCGAACTCCTACGAGCAGTACTTC.